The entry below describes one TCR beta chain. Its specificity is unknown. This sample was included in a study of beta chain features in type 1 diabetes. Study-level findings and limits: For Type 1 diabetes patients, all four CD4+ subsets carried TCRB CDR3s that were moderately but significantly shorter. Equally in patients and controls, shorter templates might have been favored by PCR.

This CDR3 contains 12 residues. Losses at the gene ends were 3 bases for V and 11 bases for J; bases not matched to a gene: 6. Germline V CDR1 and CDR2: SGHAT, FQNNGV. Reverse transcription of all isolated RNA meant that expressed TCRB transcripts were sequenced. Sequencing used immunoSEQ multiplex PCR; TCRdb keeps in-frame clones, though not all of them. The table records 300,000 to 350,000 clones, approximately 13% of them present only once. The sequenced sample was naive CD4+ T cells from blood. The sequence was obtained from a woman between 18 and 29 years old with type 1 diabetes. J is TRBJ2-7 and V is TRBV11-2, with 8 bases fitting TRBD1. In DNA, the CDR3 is TGTGCCAGCAGCTTGGGCCCGGACAGGGAGTACTTC. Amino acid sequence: CASSLGPDREYF.